Listed below are T cell receptor beta chains from one sample, sequenced in a study of T-cell reconstitution after alpha-beta-depleted transplantation in children. TCRdb itself ran the PCR reads through MiXCR, one entry per CDR3 protein. The sample lists roughly 500,000 distinct CDR3 sequences; under 15% were seen once. This sample comprised PBMCs from the stem cell graft donor, obtained from the stem cell graft. All receptors come from a human donor who donated a stem cell graft to a child with combined immunodeficiency. Both conserved end residues are part of each CDR3. D genes are given only for firm matches. Size values are once, few and many counts, or a class for expanded clones, and some rows have none.

TRBJ2-2,TRBV27,NA,many,CASSLTLGTGELFF,TGTGCCAGCAGTTTAACGCTAGGGACCGGGGAGCTGTTTTTT
TRBJ2-7,TRBV5-1,NA,NA,CASSLEASGHYEQYF,TGCGCCAGCAGCTTGGAGGCGTCTGGCCACTACGAGCAGTACTTC
TRBJ2-1,TRBV9,NA,many,CASSAIGDEQFF,TGTGCCAGCAGCGCCATAGGCGATGAGCAGTTCTTC
TRBJ2-7,TRBV12-3/TRBV12-4,NA,NA,CASSLGGALDEQYF,TGTGCCAGCAGTTTAGGGGGGGCGCTCGACGAGCAGTACTTC
TRBJ1-2,TRBV9,NA,NA,CASSPQGQFGYTF,TGTGCCAGCAGCCCCCAAGGACAGTTTGGCTACACCTTC
TRBJ2-7,TRBV9,NA,NA,CASSVESGFIQYF,TGTGCCAGCAGCGTAGAATCAGGGTTCATCCAGTACTTC
TRBJ2-1,TRBV7-8,TRBD2,few,CASSLRLAEVNEQFF,TGTGCCAGCAGCTTACGCCTAGCGGAGGTGAATGAGCAGTTCTTC
TRBJ2-1,TRBV29-1,TRBD1,NA,CSVRTGTYNEQFF,TGCAGCGTTCGGACAGGTACCTACAATGAGCAGTTCTTC
TRBJ1-1,TRBV5-5,TRBD1,few,CASSTRQGVGAFF,TGTGCCAGCAGCACCCGACAGGGGGTCGGAGCTTTCTTT
TRBJ1-2,TRBV28,NA,NA,CASSMTKGYTF,TGTGCCAGCAGTATGACAAAGGGCTACACCTTC
TRBJ2-2,TRBV6-1,TRBD1,NA,CASRGQGAGGELFF,TGTGCCAGCAGGGGACAGGGGGCGGGCGGGGAGCTGTTTTTT
TRBJ2-7,TRBV19,NA,few,CASSIPGPYEQYF,TGTGCCAGTAGTATACCAGGTCCCTACGAGCAGTACTTC
TRBJ2-1,TRBV15,TRBD2,few,CATSRDPPGGPDEQFF,TGTGCCACCAGCAGAGATCCCCCGGGGGGGCCCGATGAGCAGTTCTTC
TRBJ2-1,TRBV29-1,NA,few,CSADTKQGHRRYNEQFF,TGCAGCGCCGATACGAAGCAGGGCCACCGTCGATACAATGAGCAGTTCTTC
TRBJ2-1,TRBV5-1,NA,NA,CASSLGVRRGGRDEQFF,TGCGCCAGCAGCTTGGGGGTTCGGCGTGGGGGCCGCGATGAGCAGTTCTTC
TRBJ2-7,TRBV12-3/TRBV12-4,NA,many,CASSRGLGQYF,TGTGCCAGCAGCCGGGGACTCGGGCAGTACTTC
TRBJ1-4,TRBV7-2,NA,NA,CASGGVGEKLFF,TGTGCCAGCGGGGGTGTAGGGGAAAAACTGTTTTTT
TRBJ1-1,TRBV7-2,NA,NA,CASSLEVQVGTEAFF,TGTGCCAGCAGCTTAGAGGTCCAGGTGGGGACTGAAGCTTTCTTT